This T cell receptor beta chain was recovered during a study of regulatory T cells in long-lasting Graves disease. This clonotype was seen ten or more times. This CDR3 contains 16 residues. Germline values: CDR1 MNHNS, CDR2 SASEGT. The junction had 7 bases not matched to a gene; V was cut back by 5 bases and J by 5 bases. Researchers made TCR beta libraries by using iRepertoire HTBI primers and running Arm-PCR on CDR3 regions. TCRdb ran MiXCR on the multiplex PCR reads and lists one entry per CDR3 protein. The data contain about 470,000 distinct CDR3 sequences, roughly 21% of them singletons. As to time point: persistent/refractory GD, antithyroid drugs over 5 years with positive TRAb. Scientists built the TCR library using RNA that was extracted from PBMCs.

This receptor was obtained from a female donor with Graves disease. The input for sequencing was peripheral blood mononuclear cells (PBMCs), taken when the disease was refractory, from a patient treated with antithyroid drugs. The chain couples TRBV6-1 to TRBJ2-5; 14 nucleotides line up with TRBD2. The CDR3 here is CASSPGLAGGLETQYF. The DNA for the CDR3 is TGTGCCAGCAGTCCCGGACTAGCGGGAGGTTTGGAGACCCAGTACTTC.